Listed here are 11 T cell receptor beta chains from one sample, sequenced in a study of cytomegalovirus exposure and HLA in healthy donors. Both 60 Vbeta primers and 13 Jbeta primers went into the PCR. This table comes from immunoSEQ multiplex PCR, and its TCRdb copy is limited to in-frame clones, with some not included. The data show about 170,000 clones, roughly 85% seen once. The sample consisted of PBMCs. These TCRs come from a boy aged 2 to 9 in good health and CMV-seronegative.

The V call is TRBV7-9, the J call TRBJ2-2, with D perhaps matching TRBD2 (6 bases). V lost 5 bases and J 7 bases, leaving 11 bases between the germline ends. The CDR3 runs 13 residues. CDR1 is SEHNR, CDR2 FQNEAQ, per germline (reference sequence). CDR3 DNA: TGTGCCAGCAGCCCCGGAGGGGACGGGGAGCTGTTTTTT. Its protein product is CASSPGGDGELFF.

This clone was seen a few times. The genes are TRBV6-7 and TRBJ1-6; D possibly corresponds to TRBD1 (6 bases). TRBV6-7 is an ORF, and what it does is uncertain. Deletions cut 2 bases from V and 2 bases from J, with 16 bases between. The CDR3 consists of 18 residues. CDR3 bases: TGTGCCAGCAGTTACCGGGGTGGGGGCACAGCCTATAATTCACCCCTCCACTTT. Translated, it gives CASSYRGGGTAYNSPLHF.

This rearrangement joins TRBV5-6 to TRBJ1-2; TRBD1 matches at 10 bases. The germline CDR1 and CDR2 sequences are SGHDT and YYEEEE. CDR3 length: 14 amino acids. Germline trimming cut 4 bases from V and 8 bases from J; bases unmatched to any gene: 8. This CDR3 reads CASSAGTGVGGYTF. As DNA, the CDR3 is TGTGCCAGCAGCGCCGGGACAGGGGTTGGCGGCTACACCTTC.

The chain recombines TRBV5-5 with TRBJ2-1; TRBD1 agrees at 7 bases. CDR1 SGHKS and CDR2 YYEKEE come from the germline V gene (reference sequence). This CDR3 comprises 16 residues. V lost 5 bases, J lost 2 bases, and 10 bases stayed unmatched. The CDR3 here is CASSPPGTAAYNEQFF. CDR3 nucleotide sequence: TGTGCCAGCAGTCCCCCCGGGACAGCAGCCTACAATGAGCAGTTCTTC.

J is TRBJ1-1 and V is TRBV5-8; D is undetermined. Trimming removed 1 base at V and 1 base at J, with 8 bases between. Per the germline V gene, CDR1 is SGHTS and CDR2 is YDEGEE. This CDR3 is built from 14 residues. The CDR3 DNA follows: TGTGCCAGCAGCTTGCTCGGAGAGAACACTGAAGCTTTCTTT. Its translation is CASSLLGENTEAFF.

The V and J genes are TRBV6-6 and TRBJ2-3; TRBD1 matches 8 bases. V dropped 6 bases and J dropped 5; count of bases not matched to a gene: 4. This CDR3 region has 13 residues. Per the germline V gene, CDR1 is MNHNY and CDR2 is SVGAGI (reference sequence). CDR3 in amino acids: CASRLTGVDTQYF. The CDR3 coding sequence is TGTGCCAGCAGGTTGACAGGGGTAGATACGCAGTATTTT.

The chain is built from TRBV7-8 and TRBJ2-1, with 15 bases aligning to TRBD2. Looked up from germline, CDR1 is SGHVS and CDR2 is FQNEAQ. The CDR3 loop spans 17 amino acids. V lost 5 bases to trimming and J lost 6 bases; unmatched junction nucleotides: 8. The CDR3 protein is CASSPIRTSGRANEQFF. The CDR3, as DNA: TGTGCCAGCAGCCCAATCAGGACTAGCGGGAGGGCCAATGAGCAGTTCTTC. Full variable domain (missing parts from reference TRBV7-8 and TRBJ2-1): GAGVSQSPRYKVAKRGQDVALRCDPISGHVSLFWYQQALGQGPEFLTYFQNEAQLDKSGLPSDRFFAERPEGSVSTLKIQRTQQEDSAVYLCASSPIRTSGRANEQFFGPGTRLTVL.

This clone was observed once. The CDR3, as DNA: TGCGCCAGCAGCTTGACAGGGGGCCACACAGATACGCAGTATTTT. This encodes CASSLTGGHTDTQYF. The rearrangement uses TRBV5-1 and TRBJ2-3, with 9 bases lining up with TRBD1. Germline lookup yields CDR1 SGHRS and CDR2 YFSETQ. V was pared by 1 base and J by 2 bases, with 2 bases of the junction left unmatched. The CDR3 consists of 15 residues.

DNA for the CDR3: TGTGCCAGCTCCCCCAGTGGCGGGGGTCTTTACGAGCAGTACTTC. Protein sequence: CASSPSGGGLYEQYF. This chain uses TRBV27 with TRBJ2-7, with 7 bases aligning to TRBD2. The J segment lost 4 bases and the V segment lost 8 bases, leaving 14 bases of the junction unmatched. CDR1 and CDR2 from the germline V gene are MNHEY and SMNVEV (reference sequence). The CDR3 loop spans 15 amino acids.

This clone was detected a few times. This chain connects TRBV4-2 to TRBJ1-2; D is possibly TRBD1 (5 bases). The CDR3 sequence is 14 residues long. Per the germline V gene, CDR1 is LGHNA and CDR2 is YNFKEQ. V was cut by 0 bases and J by 4 bases, with 9 bases left in between. Written as DNA, the CDR3 is TGTGCCAGCAGCCAAGATGGGGGGGGCTATGGCTACACCTTC. Residues: CASSQDGGGYGYTF.

The V and J genes are TRBV2 and TRBJ2-5; D remains unclear. The CDR3 length is 12 residues. V was shortened by 5 bases and J by 5 bases, with 9 bases between the two germline ends. Per the germline V gene, CDR1 is SNHLY and CDR2 is FYNNEI. The CDR3 region is CASSPGWETQYF. CDR3 bases: TGTGCCAGCAGTCCCGGGTGGGAGACCCAGTACTTC.